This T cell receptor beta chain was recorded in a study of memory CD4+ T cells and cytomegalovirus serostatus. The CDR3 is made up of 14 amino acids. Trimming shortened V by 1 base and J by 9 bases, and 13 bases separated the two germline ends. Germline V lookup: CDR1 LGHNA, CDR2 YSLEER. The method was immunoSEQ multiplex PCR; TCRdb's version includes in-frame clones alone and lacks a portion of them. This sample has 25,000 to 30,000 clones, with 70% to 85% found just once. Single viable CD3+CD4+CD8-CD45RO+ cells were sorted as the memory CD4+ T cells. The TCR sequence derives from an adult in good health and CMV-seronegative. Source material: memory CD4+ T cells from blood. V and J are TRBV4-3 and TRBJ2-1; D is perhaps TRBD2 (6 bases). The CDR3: CASSQGGGNREQFF. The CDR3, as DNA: TGCGCCAGCAGCCAAGGGGGCGGGAATCGTGAGCAGTTCTTC.